This T cell receptor beta chain stems from a study of T cells in Graves' hyperthyroidism and ophthalmopathy. This clonotype was detected ten times or more. Its target is unknown. From RNA transcripts, TCR beta CDR3 regions were amplified. HTBI primers were employed in a first-round RT-PCR of the TCR CDR3. TCRdb called the multiplex PCR reads again in MiXCR, with one record for every CDR3 protein. The sample has roughly 280,000 distinct CDR3 sequences, about 18% seen once; the top ten hold around 55%. This CDR3 is built from 13 residues. CDR1 MNHEY and CDR2 SVGEGT come from the germline V gene. Trimming shortened V by 7 bases and J by 4 bases, and 11 bases separated the two germline ends. Those patients with uncontrolled infection, other autoimmune disease, pregnancy or lactation were excluded. Study-wide findings and caveats: Ophthalmopathy was identified by the model a median approximately 6.4 months ahead of onset.

Sequencing was performed on blood. This receptor was identified in a woman aged 55 to 70 with Graves' ophthalmopathy. V gene TRBV6-2 or TRBV6-3 combines with J gene TRBJ1-5; a possible D gene is TRBD1 (6 bases). The CDR3 coding sequence is TGTGCCAGCATTGACAGGTGGAATCAGCCCCAGCATTTT. Translating gives CASIDRWNQPQHF.